This is a list of T cell receptor beta chains from one sample in a study of OX40 agonist ivuxolimab in advanced cancers. Profiling relied on immunoSEQ multiplex PCR, and the TCRdb table lists in-frame clones only, not all of them. The sample includes around 92,000 clones, 93% seen only once; the top ten take about 0.27%. This sample comprised CD4+ or CD8+ T cells sorted from blood, obtained in a trial of the OX40 agonist ivuxolimab. The receptor source for this set is an adult with an advanced solid tumor such as melanoma, head and neck, liver or kidney cancer. The CDR3 runs from the conserved cysteine through the conserved F or W. Each record gives: J gene, clone size, V gene, D gene, CDR3 DNA, CDR3 protein. A D gene is named only where the DNA matches it firmly. Only some rows state a clone size, as once, few, many or a class for expanded clones.

J gene: TRBJ1-6
clone size: NA
V gene: TRBV6-4
D gene: NA
CDR3 DNA: TGTGCCAGCAGTGGTCAGGGGAATTCACCCCTCCACTTT
CDR3 protein: CASSGQGNSPLHF

J gene: TRBJ2-3
clone size: NA
V gene: TRBV30
D gene: NA
CDR3 DNA: TGTGCCTGGAAGTCCCAGCGGTCAACAGATACGCAGTATTTT
CDR3 protein: CAWKSQRSTDTQYF

J gene: TRBJ2-2
clone size: NA
V gene: TRBV6-6
D gene: TRBD1
CDR3 DNA: TGTGCCAGCAGTAGGACAGGGATGGTCACCGGGGAGCTGTTTTTT
CDR3 protein: CASSRTGMVTGELFF

J gene: TRBJ2-2
clone size: NA
V gene: TRBV6-5
D gene: NA
CDR3 DNA: TGTGCCAGCAGTTACAGCACCGGGGAGCTGTTTTTT
CDR3 protein: CASSYSTGELFF

J gene: TRBJ2-3
clone size: once
V gene: TRBV5-4
D gene: TRBD2
CDR3 DNA: TGTGCCAGCAGTTCACGACTAGCGGGGGGTACAGATACGCAGTATTTT
CDR3 protein: CASSSRLAGGTDTQYF

J gene: TRBJ2-3
clone size: NA
V gene: TRBV30
D gene: TRBD2
CDR3 DNA: TGTGCCTGGAGTGTAGCGGGGGGTAGCACAGATACGCAGTATTTT
CDR3 protein: CAWSVAGGSTDTQYF

J gene: TRBJ1-5
clone size: once
V gene: TRBV7-9
D gene: NA
CDR3 DNA: TGTGCCAGCAGCTCCGTTGGAGGGAGGTCGGGTCAGCCCCAGCATTTT
CDR3 protein: CASSSVGGRSGQPQHF

J gene: TRBJ2-3
clone size: NA
V gene: TRBV2
D gene: NA
CDR3 DNA: TGTGCCAGCAGTGGCGCAGATACGCAGTATTTT
CDR3 protein: CASSGADTQYF

J gene: TRBJ2-5
clone size: NA
V gene: TRBV30
D gene: NA
CDR3 DNA: TGTGCCTGGAGTGTAGCAGGGAGTGAGACCCAGTACTTC
CDR3 protein: CAWSVAGSETQYF

J gene: TRBJ1-2
clone size: NA
V gene: TRBV2
D gene: NA
CDR3 DNA: TGTGCCAGCGACAGTCAAAACTATGGCTACACCTTC
CDR3 protein: CASDSQNYGYTF

J gene: TRBJ1-4
clone size: NA
V gene: TRBV29-1
D gene: TRBD1
CDR3 DNA: TGCAGTGTACGACGGGACAGGAATGAAAAACTGTTTTTT
CDR3 protein: CSVRRDRNEKLFF

J gene: TRBJ2-1
clone size: NA
V gene: TRBV7-9
D gene: TRBD1
CDR3 DNA: TGTGCCAGCAGCCGGACAGGGATCTACAATGAGCAGTTCTTC
CDR3 protein: CASSRTGIYNEQFF

J gene: TRBJ2-7
clone size: NA
V gene: TRBV2
D gene: TRBD2
CDR3 DNA: TGTGCCAGCAGCCTACAAAGAACGGGGGGCGAGCAGTACTTC
CDR3 protein: CASSLQRTGGEQYF

J gene: TRBJ2-3
clone size: NA
V gene: TRBV11-3
D gene: TRBD2
CDR3 DNA: TGTGCCAGCAGCTCAAGTCGTTGGGGGAGGGCCACAGATACGCAGTATTTT
CDR3 protein: CASSSSRWGRATDTQYF

J gene: TRBJ2-3
clone size: NA
V gene: TRBV28
D gene: NA
CDR3 DNA: TGTGCCAGCAGTTGGGCAGACCCGAGAGCGCAGTATTTT
CDR3 protein: CASSWADPRAQYF

J gene: TRBJ2-1
clone size: NA
V gene: TRBV4-3
D gene: TRBD2
CDR3 DNA: TGCGCCAGCAGCCAAGATGGTAGCGGGAGGGCCCCATACAATGAGCAGTTCTTC
CDR3 protein: CASSQDGSGRAPYNEQFF

J gene: TRBJ2-5
clone size: NA
V gene: TRBV7-6
D gene: NA
CDR3 DNA: TGTGCCAGCAGCCCATACGGCAGTACGTACCAAGAGACCCAGTACTTC
CDR3 protein: CASSPYGSTYQETQYF

J gene: TRBJ1-1
clone size: NA
V gene: TRBV6-6
D gene: NA
CDR3 DNA: TGTGCCAGCAGCGTCACAGGGTATCGCACTGAAGCTTTCTTT
CDR3 protein: CASSVTGYRTEAFF

J gene: TRBJ2-2
clone size: NA
V gene: TRBV6-4
D gene: NA
CDR3 DNA: TGTGCCAGCAGTGTACAGGGAGGTTTCACCGGGGAGCTGTTTTTT
CDR3 protein: CASSVQGGFTGELFF

J gene: TRBJ2-1
clone size: NA
V gene: TRBV30
D gene: TRBD1
CDR3 DNA: TGTGCCTGGAGTACAGGGGTAGGCAATGAGCAGTTCTTC
CDR3 protein: CAWSTGVGNEQFF

J gene: TRBJ2-6
clone size: NA
V gene: TRBV6-4
D gene: NA
CDR3 DNA: TGTGCCAGCAGTCGCCTGGCGGGGGCCAACGTCCTGACTTTC
CDR3 protein: CASSRLAGANVLTF

J gene: TRBJ1-2
clone size: NA
V gene: TRBV4-2
D gene: TRBD1
CDR3 DNA: TGTGCCAGCAGCCCCGCCGGGACAGGGAACCCTAGGTATGGCTACACCTTC
CDR3 protein: CASSPAGTGNPRYGYTF

J gene: TRBJ2-3
clone size: once
V gene: TRBV18
D gene: TRBD2
CDR3 DNA: TGTGCCAGCTCACCCTGGGCGACTAGCGGGACCTCTTCGGTGGGCACAGATACGCAGTATTTT
CDR3 protein: CASSPWATSGTSSVGTDTQYF

J gene: TRBJ1-5
clone size: NA
V gene: TRBV28
D gene: TRBD1
CDR3 DNA: TGTGCCAGCAGGGGGGACAGAATCCGCAATCAGCCCCAGCATTTT
CDR3 protein: CASRGDRIRNQPQHF

J gene: TRBJ1-1
clone size: NA
V gene: TRBV7-9
D gene: NA
CDR3 DNA: TGTGCCAGCAGCCCCTTCGAGTCGGCTTTCTTT
CDR3 protein: CASSPFESAFF

J gene: TRBJ1-2
clone size: NA
V gene: TRBV28
D gene: TRBD1
CDR3 DNA: TGTGCCAGCAGTTTAACTCCGACAGGGTTCTATGGCTACACCTTC
CDR3 protein: CASSLTPTGFYGYTF

J gene: TRBJ1-5
clone size: NA
V gene: TRBV28
D gene: NA
CDR3 DNA: TGTGCCAGCTCACCTGGGGTCAGCAATCAGCCCCAGCATTTT
CDR3 protein: CASSPGVSNQPQHF

J gene: TRBJ2-4
clone size: NA
V gene: TRBV28
D gene: NA
CDR3 DNA: TGTGCCAGCACGGAAGCCGGGACTGGGGGAAACATTCAGTACTTC
CDR3 protein: CASTEAGTGGNIQYF

J gene: TRBJ1-1
clone size: NA
V gene: TRBV28
D gene: NA
CDR3 DNA: TGTGCCAGCAGTTTAGTACAGGCGGCGACTGAAGCTTTCTTT
CDR3 protein: CASSLVQAATEAFF